This passage covers 3 T cell receptor beta chains from one sample sequenced in a study of CD8 T cells in ankylosing spondylitis. TCRdb reanalysed the 5' RACE reads using MiXCR and keeps one entry per CDR3 protein. The top ten clones hold over 0.55% of a sample with more than 200,000 distinct CDR3 sequences, about 24% of them seen once. The specimen was blood, either unsorted or a sorted T cell fraction (not recorded which). Every receptor here comes from a male donor with ankylosing spondylitis or in good health (not recorded which).

In this sample, this clonotype turned up many times. The chain uses TRBV3-1 and TRBJ2-2; no reliable D call. Per germline, CDR1 LGHDT and CDR2 YNNKEL (reference sequence). This CDR3 is built from 12 residues. V gave up 4 bases and J gave up 6 bases, with 6 bases separating them. CDR3 loop: CASSRVSGELFF. In DNA form, the CDR3 reads TGTGCCAGCAGCCGGGTTTCCGGGGAGCTGTTTTTT.

The chain is built from TRBV20-1 and TRBJ1-1; possible D gene TRBD1, 6 bases. The germline gives CDR1 DFQATT, CDR2 SNEGSKA (reference sequence). V was cut by 3 bases and J by 4 bases, with 12 bases left in between. This CDR3 is built from 13 residues. CDR3 region: CSASAQGSTEAFF. The CDR3 DNA reads TGCAGTGCTAGCGCCCAGGGGAGCACTGAAGCTTTCTTT.

This chain links TRBV30 with TRBJ2-4; D remains ambiguous. Trimming took off 3 bases at V and 5 bases at J, with 8 bases between the two ends. CDR1 GTSNPN and CDR2 SVGIG come from the germline V gene (reference sequence). CDR3 length: 12 amino acids. The CDR3 nucleotides read TGTGCCTGGAGGGGCCTTCAAAACATTCAGTACTTC. Translated: CAWRGLQNIQYF.